This T cell receptor (beta chain) derives from a study of blood T cell repertoires in COVID-19 (dated by TCRdb to between 2020 and 2021). Context from the whole study: Samples from collaborators originated in the United States, Italy and Spain and spanned both the acute and convalescent phases of COVID-19. The prospective study material was composed of cDNA or gDNA derived from T cells, B-cell-depleted T cells, or PBMCs. Sample metadata almost always included a de-identified subject ID, COVID-19 status, age in years and sex. Samples came from the ongoing ImmuneRACE study (first 160 participants) plus 1,254 subjects from 6 global collaborators. The dataset comprised deeply sampled blood TCRbeta repertoires from subjects exposed to, actively infected with, or recovered from COVID-19. HLA class I and class II types, where available, came from metadata supplied by the sample provider rather than from assay-based typing. The repertoires were made available in a free public database intended to serve as a resource for research on the immune response to SARS-CoV-2. Beyond this particular receptor, the publication reports: How much clinical and demographic metadata was included differed by source and by participant, and the metadata was provided uncurated.

The immunoSEQ Assay, a bias-controlled multiplex PCR, was used to amplify TCRbeta CDR3 regions from genomic DNA. Per the original workflow: Nucleated cell counts per sample were estimated from amplification of reference gene primers within the assay. To quantify the absolute abundance of each unique TCRbeta CDR3 rearrangement, sequence reads were collapsed and filtered. For each sample, productive Simpson clonality was calculated as the square root of Simpson's diversity index over productive rearrangements. Imported from immuneACCESS, the table was reduced by TCRdb to in-frame sequences with V and J called. These copies leave out some clones; in studies compared against another copy, an unresolved V gene accounts for under half, and the cause of the remainder is not known. The V and J calls and clone size come from that table; D and trimming were worked out from the DNA. The sample data list fewer than 45,000 clones, and about nine tenths of these were observed just once. The ten largest clones add up to 14% of the sample.

Collaborating institutions collected whole blood in K2EDTA tubes following their own protocols. For TCRbeta analysis, collaborator samples were shipped as frozen whole blood, as isolated PBMCs, or as DNA extracted from either sample type. As regards this clone: No cognate antigen has been identified for it. No base quality information exists; no much larger clone differs at one position.

This sequence originates from a human donor in a cohort sampled during active COVID-19. Sequencing used peripheral blood.

For the CDR3, the sequence is CASSQVGGTNTGELFF. The DNA is as follows: TGTGCCAGCAGCCAAGTTGGGGGGACGAACACCGGGGAGCTGTTTTTT. The chain employs TRBV14 and TRBJ2-2; the D region possibly corresponds to TRBD2 (6 bases align). Relative to germline, V is 1 base shorter and J is 0 bases shorter, with 9 bases between their ends. Taken from cysteine to phenylalanine, the CDR3 has 16 residues. Just the 48-base CDR3 DNA is kept, in frame starting at base 1. CDR1 and CDR2 are read off the germline V gene as SGHDN and FVKESK.